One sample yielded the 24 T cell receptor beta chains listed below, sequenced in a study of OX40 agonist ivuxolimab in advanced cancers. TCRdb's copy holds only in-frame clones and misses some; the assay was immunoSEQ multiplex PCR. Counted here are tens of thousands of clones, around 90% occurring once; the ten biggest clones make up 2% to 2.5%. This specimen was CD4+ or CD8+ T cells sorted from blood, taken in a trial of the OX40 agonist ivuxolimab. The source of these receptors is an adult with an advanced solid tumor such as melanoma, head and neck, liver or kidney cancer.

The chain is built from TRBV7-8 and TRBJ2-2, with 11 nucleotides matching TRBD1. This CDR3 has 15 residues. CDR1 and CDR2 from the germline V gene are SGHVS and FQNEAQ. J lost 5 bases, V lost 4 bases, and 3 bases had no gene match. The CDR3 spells CASSSRDRGTGELFF. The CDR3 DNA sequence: TGTGCCAGCAGCTCCAGGGACAGGGGGACCGGGGAGCTGTTTTTT.

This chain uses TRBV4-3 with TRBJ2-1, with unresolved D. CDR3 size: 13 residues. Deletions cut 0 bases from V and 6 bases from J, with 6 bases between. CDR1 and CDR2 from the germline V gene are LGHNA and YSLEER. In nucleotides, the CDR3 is TGCGCCAGCAGCCAAGATCCGGTCAATGAGCAGTTCTTC. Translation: CASSQDPVNEQFF.

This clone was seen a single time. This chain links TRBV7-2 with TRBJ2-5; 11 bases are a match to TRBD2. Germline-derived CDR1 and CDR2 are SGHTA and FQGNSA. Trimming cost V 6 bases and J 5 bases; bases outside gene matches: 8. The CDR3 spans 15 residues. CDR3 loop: CASRDTSGSFETQYF. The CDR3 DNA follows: TGTGCCAGCAGAGACACTAGCGGGAGTTTTGAGACCCAGTACTTC.

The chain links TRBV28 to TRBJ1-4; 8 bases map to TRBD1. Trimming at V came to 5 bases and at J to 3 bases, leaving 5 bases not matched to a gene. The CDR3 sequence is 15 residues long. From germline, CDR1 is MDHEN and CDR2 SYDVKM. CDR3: CASSRTGLANEKLFF. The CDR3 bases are TGTGCCAGCAGTAGGACAGGGTTGGCTAATGAAAAACTGTTTTTT.

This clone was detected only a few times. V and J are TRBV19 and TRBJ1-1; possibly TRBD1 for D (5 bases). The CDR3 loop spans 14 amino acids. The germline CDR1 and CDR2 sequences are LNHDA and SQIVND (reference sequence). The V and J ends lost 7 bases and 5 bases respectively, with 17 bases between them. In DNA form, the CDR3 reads TGTGCCAGTAAGTGGGGCGATGGGGGAACTGAAGCTTTCTTT. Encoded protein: CASKWGDGGTEAFF.

CDR3 residues: CASRGWQGGTDTQYF. The CDR3 DNA follows: TGTGCCAGCAGGGGTTGGCAGGGAGGCACAGATACGCAGTATTTT. V is TRBV6-5 and J is TRBJ2-3; D tentatively reads TRBD1 or TRBD2 (5 bases each). V lost 6 bases and J lost 1, with 14 bases in between. The CDR3 covers 15 residues. The germline V gene has CDR1 MNHEY and CDR2 SVGAGI.

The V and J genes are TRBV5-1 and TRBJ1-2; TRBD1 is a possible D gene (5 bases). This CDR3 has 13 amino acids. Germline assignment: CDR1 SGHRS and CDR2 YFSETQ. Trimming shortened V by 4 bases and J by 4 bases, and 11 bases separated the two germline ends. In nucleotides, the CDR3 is TGCGCCAGCAGCGTGGACAACAGCTATGGCTACACCTTC. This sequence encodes CASSVDNSYGYTF.

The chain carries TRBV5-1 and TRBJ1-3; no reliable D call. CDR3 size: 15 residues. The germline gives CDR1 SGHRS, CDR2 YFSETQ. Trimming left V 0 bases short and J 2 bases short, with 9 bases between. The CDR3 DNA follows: TGCGCCAGCAGCTTGGGTCCCATCCCTGGAAACACCATATATTTT. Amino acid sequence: CASSLGPIPGNTIYF. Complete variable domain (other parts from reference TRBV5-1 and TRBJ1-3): KAGVTQTPRYLIKTRGQQVTLSCSPISGHRSVSWYQQTPGQGLQFLFEYFSETQRNKGNFPGRFSGRQFSNSRSEMNVSTLELGDSALYLCASSLGPIPGNTIYFGEGSWLTVV.

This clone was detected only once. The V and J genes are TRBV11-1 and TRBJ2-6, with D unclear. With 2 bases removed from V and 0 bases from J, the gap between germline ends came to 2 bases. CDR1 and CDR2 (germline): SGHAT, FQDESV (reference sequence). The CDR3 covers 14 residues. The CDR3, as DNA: TGTGCCAGCAGCTTAAGCTCTGGGGCCAACGTCCTGACTTTC. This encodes CASSLSSGANVLTF.

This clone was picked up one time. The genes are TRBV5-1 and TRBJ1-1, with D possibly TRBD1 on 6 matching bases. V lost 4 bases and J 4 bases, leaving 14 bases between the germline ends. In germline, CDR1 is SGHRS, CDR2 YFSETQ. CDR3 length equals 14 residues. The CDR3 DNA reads TGCGCCAGCAGCCCCACAAACAGGGCCACTGAAGCTTTCTTT. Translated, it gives CASSPTNRATEAFF.

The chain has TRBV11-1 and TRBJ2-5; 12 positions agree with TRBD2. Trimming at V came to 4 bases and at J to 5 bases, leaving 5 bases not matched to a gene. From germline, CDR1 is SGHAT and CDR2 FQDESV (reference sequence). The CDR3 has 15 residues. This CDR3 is CASSSTSGRRETQYF. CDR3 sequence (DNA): TGTGCCAGCAGCTCGACTAGCGGGAGACGGGAGACCCAGTACTTC. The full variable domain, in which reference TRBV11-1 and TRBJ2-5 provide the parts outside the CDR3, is EAEVAQSPRYKITEKSQAVAFWCDPISGHATLYWYRQILGQGPELLVQFQDESVVDDSQLPKDRFSAERLKGVDSTLKIQPAELGDSAMYLCASSSTSGRRETQYFGPGTRLLVL.

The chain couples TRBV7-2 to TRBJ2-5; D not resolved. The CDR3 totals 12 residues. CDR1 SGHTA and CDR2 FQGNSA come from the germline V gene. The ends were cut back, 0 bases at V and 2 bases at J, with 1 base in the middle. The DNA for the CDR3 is TGTGCCAGCAGCTTAGCTCAAGAGACCCAGTACTTC. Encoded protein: CASSLAQETQYF.

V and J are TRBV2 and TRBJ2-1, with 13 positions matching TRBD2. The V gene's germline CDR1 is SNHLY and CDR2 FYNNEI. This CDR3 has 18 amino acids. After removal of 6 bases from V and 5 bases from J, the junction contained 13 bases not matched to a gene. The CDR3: CASRLIGLAGVRNNEQFF. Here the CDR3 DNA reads TGTGCCAGCAGACTAATAGGACTAGCGGGAGTTAGGAACAATGAGCAGTTCTTC.

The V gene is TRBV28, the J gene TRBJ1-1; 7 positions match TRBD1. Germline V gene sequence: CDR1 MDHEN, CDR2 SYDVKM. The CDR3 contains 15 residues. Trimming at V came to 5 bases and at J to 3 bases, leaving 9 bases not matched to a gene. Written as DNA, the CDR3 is TGTGCCAGCAGTCCACACAGGGGCGCCCACACTGAAGCTTTCTTT. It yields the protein CASSPHRGAHTEAFF.

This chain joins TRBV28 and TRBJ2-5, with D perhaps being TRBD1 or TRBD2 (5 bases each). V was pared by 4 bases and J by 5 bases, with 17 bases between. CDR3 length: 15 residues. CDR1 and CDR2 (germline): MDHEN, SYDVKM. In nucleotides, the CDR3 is TGTGCCAGCAGTTCCCCCGGGACGCTGAGGGAGACCCAGTACTTC. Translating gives CASSSPGTLRETQYF.

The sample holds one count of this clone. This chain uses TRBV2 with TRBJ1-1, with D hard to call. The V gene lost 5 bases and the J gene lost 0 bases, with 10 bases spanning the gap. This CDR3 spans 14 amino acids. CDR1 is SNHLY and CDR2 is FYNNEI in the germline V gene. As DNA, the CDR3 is TGTGCCAGCAGTCCGCGGACTGTGAACACTGAAGCTTTCTTT. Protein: CASSPRTVNTEAFF.

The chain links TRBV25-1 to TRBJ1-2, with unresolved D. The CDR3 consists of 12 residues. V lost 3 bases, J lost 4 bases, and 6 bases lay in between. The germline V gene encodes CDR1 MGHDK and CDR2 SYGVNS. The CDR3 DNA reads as TGTGCCAGCAGTGACAGGTTCTATGGCTACACCTTC. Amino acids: CASSDRFYGYTF.

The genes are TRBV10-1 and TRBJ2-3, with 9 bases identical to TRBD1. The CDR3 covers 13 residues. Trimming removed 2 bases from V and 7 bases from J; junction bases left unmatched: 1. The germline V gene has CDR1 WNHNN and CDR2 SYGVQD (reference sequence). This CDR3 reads CASSEGQGNTQYF. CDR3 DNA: TGCGCCAGCAGTGAGGGACAGGGGAATACGCAGTATTTT.

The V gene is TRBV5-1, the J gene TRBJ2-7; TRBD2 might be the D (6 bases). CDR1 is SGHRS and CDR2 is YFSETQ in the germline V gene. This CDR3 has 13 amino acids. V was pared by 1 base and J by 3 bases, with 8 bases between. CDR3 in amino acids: CASSLRRGYEQYF. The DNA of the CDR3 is TGCGCCAGCAGCTTGAGGAGGGGCTACGAGCAGTACTTC.

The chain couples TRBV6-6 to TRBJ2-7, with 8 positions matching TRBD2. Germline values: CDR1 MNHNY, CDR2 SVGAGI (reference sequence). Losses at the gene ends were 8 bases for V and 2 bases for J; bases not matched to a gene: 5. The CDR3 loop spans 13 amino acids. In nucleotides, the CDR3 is TGTGCCAGCGCGAATAGCGGGACCTACGAGCAGTACTTC. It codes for CASANSGTYEQYF.

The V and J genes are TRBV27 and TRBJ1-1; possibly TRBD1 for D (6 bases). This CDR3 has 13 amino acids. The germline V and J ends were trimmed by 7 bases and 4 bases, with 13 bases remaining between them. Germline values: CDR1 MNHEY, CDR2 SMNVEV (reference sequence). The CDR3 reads CASTNRVGTEAFF. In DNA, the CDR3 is TGTGCCAGCACCAACAGGGTAGGCACTGAAGCTTTCTTT.

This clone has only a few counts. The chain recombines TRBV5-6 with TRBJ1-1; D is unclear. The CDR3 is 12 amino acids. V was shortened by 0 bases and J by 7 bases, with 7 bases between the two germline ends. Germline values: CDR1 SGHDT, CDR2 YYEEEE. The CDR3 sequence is CASSLARGEAFF. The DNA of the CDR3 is TGTGCCAGCAGCTTGGCCCGGGGTGAAGCTTTCTTT.

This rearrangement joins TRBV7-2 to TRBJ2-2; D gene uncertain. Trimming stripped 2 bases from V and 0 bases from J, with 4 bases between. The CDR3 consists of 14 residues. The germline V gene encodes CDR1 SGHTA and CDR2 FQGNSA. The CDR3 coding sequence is TGTGCCAGCAGCTTAATGGCGAACACCGGGGAGCTGTTTTTT. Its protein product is CASSLMANTGELFF.

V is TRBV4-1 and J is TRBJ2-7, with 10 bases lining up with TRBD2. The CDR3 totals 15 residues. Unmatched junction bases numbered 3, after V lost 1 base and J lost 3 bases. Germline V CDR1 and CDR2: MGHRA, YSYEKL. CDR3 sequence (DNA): TGCGCCAGCAGCCAAGGGACTAGCGGATTCTACGAGCAGTACTTC. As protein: CASSQGTSGFYEQYF.